The 22 T cell receptor beta chains presented below share a single source sample, sequenced in a study of shared clonotypes between healthy human individuals. Some clones are missing from TCRdb's copy, which holds only in-frame ones; the method was immunoSEQ multiplex PCR. The data contain nearly 600,000 clones, 95% to 96% of them singletons. Naive-designated CD8 cells lacked CD45RO, were positively enriched for CCR7, and omitted terminally differentiated effector memory CD45RA+ cells. The sequencing input was naive CD8+ T cells sorted from blood. These receptors all stem from a woman under 40 in good health.

The rearrangement uses TRBV28 and TRBJ2-3; perhaps TRBD2 as D (5 bases). This CDR3 is built from 15 residues. Germline CDR1 reads MDHEN; CDR2 reads SYDVKM. V was cut by 2 bases and J by 2 bases, with 11 bases left in between. Written as DNA, the CDR3 is TGTGCCAGCAGTTTACTAAGCGGCAACACAGATACGCAGTATTTT. It yields the protein CASSLLSGNTDTQYF. The whole variable domain, filled in from reference TRBV28 and TRBJ2-3, reads DVKVTQSSRYLVKRTGEKVFLECVQDMDHENMFWYRQDPGLGLRLIYFSYDVKMKEKGDIPEGYSVSREKKERFSLILESASTNQTSMYLCASSLLSGNTDTQYFGPGTRLTVL.

The V and J genes are TRBV5-1 and TRBJ2-1; 13 positions agree with TRBD2. The J segment lost 8 bases and the V segment lost 4 bases, leaving 9 bases of the junction unmatched. The CDR3 is 16 residues long. Looked up from germline, CDR1 is SGHRS and CDR2 is YFSETQ. CDR3 region: CASSPKTSGRYHEQFF. For the CDR3, the DNA is TGCGCCAGCAGCCCTAAGACTAGCGGGAGGTACCATGAGCAGTTCTTC.

This clone was seen only once. This chain uses TRBV27 with TRBJ2-7, with D uncertain. Trimming removed 3 bases at V and 1 base at J, with 13 bases between. The CDR3 has 15 amino acids. CDR1 is MNHEY, CDR2 SMNVEV, per germline (reference sequence). The CDR3 loop is CASSLFRVGSYEQYF. Here the CDR3 DNA reads TGTGCCAGCAGTTTGTTCCGGGTGGGATCCTACGAGCAGTACTTC.

The chain uses TRBV18 and TRBJ1-1; D gene unclear. V shed 1 base and J shed 3 bases, with 6 bases lying between them. The CDR3 length is 13 residues. Germline-derived CDR1 and CDR2 are KGHSH and LQKENI. The chain's CDR3 is CASSPLSHTEAFF. The CDR3 coding sequence is TGTGCCAGCTCACCACTGTCGCACACTGAAGCTTTCTTT.

This chain links TRBV23-1 with TRBJ2-2, with 11 bases identical to TRBD2. TRBV23-1 is labeled an ORF, and its function is uncertain. Trimming cost V 0 bases and J 4 bases; bases outside gene matches: 4. The CDR3 is 17 residues long. This CDR3 reads CASSQSITSGSTGELFF. CDR3 bases: TGCGCCAGCAGTCAATCGATAACTAGCGGGAGCACCGGGGAGCTGTTTTTT.

The V gene is TRBV10-3, the J gene TRBJ2-2; D may correspond to TRBD1 or TRBD2 (6 bases each). Trimming left V 3 bases short and J 4 bases short, with 15 bases between. The CDR3 runs 16 residues. Germline-derived CDR1 and CDR2 are ENHRY and SYGVKD. The CDR3 protein is CAISEVRGLGTGELFF. CDR3 DNA: TGTGCCATCAGTGAAGTCCGGGGGCTGGGCACCGGGGAGCTGTTTTTT.

The chain couples TRBV6-5 to TRBJ2-7; maybe TRBD2 (6 bases). The CDR3 has 14 residues. V gave up 5 bases and J gave up 1 base, with 12 bases separating them. Germline V CDR1 and CDR2: MNHEY, SVGAGI. CDR3: CASSPSSGSYEQYF. The CDR3 nucleotides are TGTGCCAGCAGTCCGAGTAGCGGATCCTACGAGCAGTACTTC.

V is TRBV5-1 and J is TRBJ2-3; 8 bases map to TRBD2. CDR1 and CDR2 from the germline V gene are SGHRS and YFSETQ. V trimming: 1 base; J trimming: 2 bases; junction bases outside the gene matches: 9. The CDR3 contains 17 residues. The CDR3 spells CASSLLATSGTTDTQYF. Here the CDR3 DNA reads TGCGCCAGCAGCTTGCTTGCCACTAGCGGCACCACAGATACGCAGTATTTT.

The genes are TRBV13 and TRBJ2-7; either TRBD1 or TRBD2 may fit D (5 bases each). V was shortened by 5 bases and J by 3 bases, with 20 bases between the two germline ends. CDR1 PRHDT and CDR2 FYEKMQ come from the germline V gene (reference sequence). This CDR3 region has 16 residues. CDR3 region: CASSGPSGTDIYEQYF. CDR3 bases: TGTGCCAGCAGCGGTCCCTCGGGGACGGATATCTACGAGCAGTACTTC. The whole variable domain, remainder taken from reference TRBV13 and TRBJ2-7, is AAGVIQSPRHLIKEKRETATLKCYPIPRHDTVYWYQQGPGQDPQFLISFYEKMQSDKGSIPDRFSAQQFSDYHSELNMSSLELGDSALYFCASSGPSGTDIYEQYFGPGTRLTVT.

The genes are TRBV11-2 and TRBJ2-5; TRBD2 is a possible D gene (5 bases). The CDR3 totals 16 residues. CDR1 is SGHAT and CDR2 is FQNNGV in the germline V gene. V dropped 5 bases and J dropped 2 bases, with 18 bases sitting between them. CDR3 amino acids: CASSPHRAAPQETQYF. Written as DNA, the CDR3 is TGTGCCAGCAGCCCCCACCGAGCGGCCCCGCAAGAGACCCAGTACTTC.

J is TRBJ2-5 and V is TRBV19; TRBD1 matches 10 bases. Germline CDR1 LNHDA, CDR2 SQIVND (reference sequence). This CDR3 comprises 14 residues. Losses at the gene ends were 3 bases for V and 4 bases for J; bases not matched to a gene: 2. CDR3: CASSMDRGGETQYF. CDR3 DNA: TGTGCCAGTAGTATGGACAGGGGGGGAGAGACCCAGTACTTC.

This chain uses TRBV5-6 with TRBJ2-3; 7 positions match TRBD2. Germline V gene sequence: CDR1 SGHDT, CDR2 YYEEEE. CDR3 length: 16 amino acids. Trimming removed 1 base from V and 5 bases from J; junction bases left unmatched: 10. The CDR3 region has the DNA TGTGCCAGCAGCTTGAGCCTAGCGGAACTGGGAGATACGCAGTATTTT. This translates into CASSLSLAELGDTQYF.

The chain is built from TRBV5-1 and TRBJ1-1, with 7 nucleotides matching TRBD1. This CDR3 is 15 amino acids long. V shed 3 bases, J shed 3 bases, and the junction held 8 bases outside the gene matches. Germline assignment: CDR1 SGHRS and CDR2 YFSETQ. This chain's CDR3 is CASSSLGGWDTEAFF. The CDR3 bases are TGCGCCAGCAGCTCGCTAGGGGGCTGGGACACTGAAGCTTTCTTT.

As to this clone: At the DNA level, this CDR3 is encoded by other sequences in the same sample as well. This chain joins TRBV5-1 and TRBJ2-7; possibly TRBD1 or TRBD2 for D (5 bases each). Germline V gene data show CDR1 as SGHRS and CDR2 as YFSETQ. The CDR3 consists of 13 residues. The ends were cut back, 5 bases at V and 2 bases at J, with 11 bases in the middle. This chain's CDR3 is CASRGDGPYEQYF. CDR3 nucleotides: TGCGCCAGCAGGGGGGACGGGCCCTACGAGCAGTACTTC.

V usage is TRBV28 and J usage is TRBJ1-5, with D unresolved. Per the germline V gene, CDR1 is MDHEN and CDR2 is SYDVKM. The CDR3 runs to 15 residues. V was cut by 2 bases and J by 4 bases, with 12 bases left in between. The CDR3, as DNA: TGTGCCAGCAGTTTAATTCTGGCAAGAAATCAGCCCCAGCATTTT. As protein: CASSLILARNQPQHF.

This clone has only a few counts. Other DNA sequences within the sample encode an identical CDR3. The J gene is TRBJ2-7, the V gene TRBV5-4, with D hard to call. Germline CDR1 SGHNT, CDR2 YYREEE (reference sequence). The CDR3 runs 11 residues. V was cut by 5 bases and J by 3 bases, with 6 bases left in between. The CDR3 DNA reads as TGTGCCAGCAGTTCCGACTACGAGCAGTACTTC. It encodes CASSSDYEQYF.

The chain uses TRBV27 and TRBJ2-7, with 9 bases fitting TRBD1. Germline assignment: CDR1 MNHEY and CDR2 SMNVEV (reference sequence). The V and J ends lost 8 bases and 0 bases, in that order; junction bases with no gene match: 5. This CDR3 region has 14 residues. The CDR3 DNA follows: TGTGCCAGCGGCCGACAGGGGGGCTCCTACGAGCAGTACTTC. Translated: CASGRQGGSYEQYF.

This chain connects TRBV7-9 to TRBJ2-1; 7 nucleotides match TRBD1. Germline V CDR1 and CDR2: SEHNR, FQNEAQ (reference sequence). V lost 1 base and J lost 4; bases outside the gene matches: 7. The CDR3 contains 16 residues. CDR3 nucleotides: TGTGCCAGCAGCTTAGAGTCGACAGGGCTTTACAATGAGCAGTTCTTC. As protein: CASSLESTGLYNEQFF. The whole variable domain, remainder taken from reference TRBV7-9 and TRBJ2-1, is DTGVSQNPRHKITKRGQNVTFRCDPISEHNRLYWYRQTLGQGPEFLTYFQNEAQLEKSRLLSDRFSAERPKGSFSTLEIQRTEQGDSAMYLCASSLESTGLYNEQFFGPGTRLTVL.

The chain has TRBV4-1 and TRBJ2-5; tentatively, D is TRBD1 or TRBD2 (5 bases each). The tail of the sequence fits TRBJ2-7 better, so the J call may be wrong. The germline V gene encodes CDR1 MGHRA and CDR2 YSYEKL. The CDR3 sequence is 17 residues long. The CDR3 DNA is TGCGCCAGCAGCCAAACGAAAGGGACGGCCGGCTCCTACGAGCAGTACTTC. This encodes CASSQTKGTAGSYEQYF.

Points on this clone: Distinct nucleotide sequences in the sample also encode this CDR3. V gene TRBV27 combines with J gene TRBJ2-1; 13 nucleotides agree with TRBD2. CDR1 is MNHEY, CDR2 SMNVEV, per germline (reference sequence). V dropped 6 bases and J dropped 4; count of bases not matched to a gene: 3. There are 15 residues in the CDR3. CDR3 protein: CASSPGLAGYNEQFF. DNA of the CDR3: TGTGCCAGCAGCCCGGGACTAGCGGGATACAATGAGCAGTTCTTC.

This sequence joins TRBV28 and TRBJ1-1; D gene unclear. Germline V CDR1 and CDR2: MDHEN, SYDVKM. The germline V and J ends were trimmed by 5 bases and 6 bases, with 19 bases remaining between them. CDR3 length: 15 amino acids. In DNA form, the CDR3 reads TGTGCCAGCAGTCCCTTTCCGGGGAACACAGCTGAAGCTTTCTTT. It specifies CASSPFPGNTAEAFF.

The chain couples TRBV28 to TRBJ2-7, with 14 positions matching TRBD2. The CDR3 totals 16 residues. V lost 5 bases and J lost 2; bases outside the gene matches: 5. Germline CDR1 MDHEN, CDR2 SYDVKM. The DNA for the CDR3 is TGTGCCAGCAGTCCCGGGACTAGCGGGAGTCCCTACGAGCAGTACTTC. Translated, it gives CASSPGTSGSPYEQYF.